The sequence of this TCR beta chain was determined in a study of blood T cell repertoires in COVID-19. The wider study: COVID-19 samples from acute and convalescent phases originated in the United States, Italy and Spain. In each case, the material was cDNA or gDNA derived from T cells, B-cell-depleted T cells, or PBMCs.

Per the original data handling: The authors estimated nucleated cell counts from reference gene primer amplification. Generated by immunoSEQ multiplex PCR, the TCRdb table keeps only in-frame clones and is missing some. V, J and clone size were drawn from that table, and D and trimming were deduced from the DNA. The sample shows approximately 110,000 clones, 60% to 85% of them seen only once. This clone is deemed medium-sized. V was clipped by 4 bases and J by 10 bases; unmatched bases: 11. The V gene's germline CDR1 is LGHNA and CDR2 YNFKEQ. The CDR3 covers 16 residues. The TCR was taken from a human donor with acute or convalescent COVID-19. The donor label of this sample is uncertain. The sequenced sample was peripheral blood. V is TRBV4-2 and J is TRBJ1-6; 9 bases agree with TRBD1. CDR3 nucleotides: TGTGCCAGCAGCCCAGATGCCGGGACAGGGTCCTCACCCCTCCACTTT. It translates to CASSPDAGTGSSPLHF.